Reported below is one T cell receptor beta chain. Its antigen is unknown. In contrast to the negatively isolated CD8+ and CD4+ T cells, TEMRA cells were FACS-enriched. With random hexamers, about 0.5 to 1 ug RNA was reverse transcribed. TCRdb independently ran MiXCR on the immunoSEQ multiplex PCR reads; one entry per CDR3 protein. Among 160,000 or so distinct CDR3 sequences listed, 85% to 95% were seen once. J gave up 1 base and V 6 bases, and 10 bases lay outside the gene matches. There are 16 residues in the CDR3. This record belongs to a study of CD8 T cells in Susac syndrome. Study in general: Intravenous immunoglobulin alone or corticosteroids were being given to patients with Susac syndrome at blood draw, unless they were therapy-naive.

Study-wide points: The study recognized that the number of individuals in its TCR sequencing and HLA analysis was relatively small.

This TCR came from a human donor with Susac syndrome. Sequencing was done on a sample of CD4+ T cells from PBMCs. This chain joins TRBV12-3 or TRBV12-4 and TRBJ2-3, with 7 bases fitting TRBD2. The CDR3 sequence is CASSRPAGRGTDTQYF. Here the CDR3 DNA reads TGTGCCAGCAGCCGCCCCGCAGGGAGGGGCACAGATACGCAGTATTTT.